This T cell receptor beta chain was documented in a study of T cell responses to AZD1222 COVID-19 vaccine. Findings and caveats of the study: Nearly half of spike-specific TCRs reportedly target variant regions that are unmutated in the B.1.351 and B.1.1.7 variants.

About this clone itself: Its specificity is not known.

Trimming cost V 0 bases and J 9 bases; bases outside gene matches: 8. The CDR3 has 15 residues. The V gene's germline CDR1 is SGHRS and CDR2 YFSETQ. Assay: immunoSEQ multiplex PCR; the TCRdb copy retains only in-frame clones and omits some. This sample has about 150,000 clones, with less than 95% found just once. The specimen comprised peripheral blood, sampled on day 0 of AZD1222 vaccination. The clonotype comes from an adult in good health. The chain is built from TRBV5-1 and TRBJ2-2, with 7 nucleotides matching TRBD1. CDR3 sequence reads: CASSLEDRFVRELFF. The CDR3 coding sequence is TGCGCCAGCAGCTTGGAGGACAGGTTTGTCCGGGAGCTGTTTTTT.